These T cell receptor beta chains were read from a single sample in a study of blood T cell repertoires in COVID-19. Libraries were prepared by immunoSEQ multiplex PCR; TCRdb keeps only in-frame clonotypes and omits some of them. This table holds about 90,000 clones, 88% found once. The sequenced sample was peripheral blood. Every receptor here comes from a man aged 60 to 69 with acute or convalescent COVID-19. Each CDR3 is given with its conserved first and last residue. Fields, in order: D gene, V gene, clone size, J gene, CDR3 DNA, CDR3 protein. The D gene is left open where the match is weak. A clone size is listed for some rows: how often the clone was seen (once, few, many), or a class if it is expanded.

NA	TRBV6-4	NA	TRBJ1-5	TGTGCCAGCACCAGGGTCAGCAATCAGCCCCAGCATTTT	CASTRVSNQPQHF
TRBD1	TRBV5-1	few	TRBJ1-2	TGCGCCAGCAGCTTGGATGGCAGGGGGGATGGCTACACCTTC	CASSLDGRGDGYTF
TRBD1	TRBV7-9	NA	TRBJ1-3	TGTGCCAGCAGCTTTCAGGGGGCCGGAAACACCATATATTTT	CASSFQGAGNTIYF
TRBD1	TRBV10-1	once	TRBJ2-7	TGCGCCAGCAGTGAGTCCCCCGGGACAGGGTTGCTCGAGCAGTACTTC	CASSESPGTGLLEQYF
NA	TRBV6-1	few	TRBJ2-7	TGTGCCAGCAGTGTAGCAGGAGATGTCTACGAGCAGTACTTC	CASSVAGDVYEQYF
TRBD1	TRBV6-5	few	TRBJ1-1	TGTGCCAGCAGTAGACAGGGGACAGAAGCTTTCTTT	CASSRQGTEAFF
TRBD1	TRBV28	NA	TRBJ2-7	TGTGCCAGCATCCCTCCTTCCGGGACAGGGAAATTTTACGAGCAGTACTTC	CASIPPSGTGKFYEQYF
TRBD1	TRBV5-1	NA	TRBJ1-2	TGCGCCACAAGGTTCGGACAGGGTGATTATGGCTACACCTTC	CATRFGQGDYGYTF
NA	TRBV10-3	once	TRBJ1-6	TGTGCCAGCCGGGCAGGGTGGGATTCACCCCTCCACTTT	CASRAGWDSPLHF
NA	TRBV19	NA	TRBJ2-5	TGTGCCAGTAGTACACAGGGATCTGAGACCCAGTACTTC	CASSTQGSETQYF
NA	TRBV5-1	few	TRBJ1-4	TGCGCCAGCAGCTTGGAAGGGGAAACTAATGAAAAACTGTTTTTT	CASSLEGETNEKLFF
NA	TRBV27	NA	TRBJ1-5	TGTGCCAGCAGTTTATTATCCAGGGTGGGTGAGCCCCAGCATTTT	CASSLLSRVGEPQHF
TRBD1	TRBV5-1	NA	TRBJ1-1	TGCGCCAGCAGCACGGGACAGCTGAACACTGAAGCTTTCTTT	CASSTGQLNTEAFF
NA	TRBV24-1	NA	TRBJ2-2	TGTGCCACCAGTGATTTCCGGGCAGGGGCGAACACCGGGGAGCTGTTTTTT	CATSDFRAGANTGELFF
TRBD1	TRBV23-1	NA	TRBJ2-1	TGCGCCAGCAGTCAGGCGACAGGGGCGCTATCCTACAATGAGCAGTTCTTC	CASSQATGALSYNEQFF
TRBD1	TRBV5-4	NA	TRBJ2-7	TGTGCCAGCAGCGATCCGGGACAGGGGTTCTCCGAGCAGTACTTC	CASSDPGQGFSEQYF
NA	TRBV5-1	NA	TRBJ1-2	TGCGCCAGCAGCTTGGCCCCCGGGAACTATGGCTACACCTTC	CASSLAPGNYGYTF
TRBD1	TRBV7-2	NA	TRBJ1-4	TGTGCCAGCAGCTTAGTTGCGGACAGGGGAGAAAAACTGTTTTTT	CASSLVADRGEKLFF
NA	TRBV5-1	NA	TRBJ2-3	TGCGCCAGCAGCTCCTTAGGGGGGGGCACAGATACGCAGTATTTT	CASSSLGGGTDTQYF
NA	TRBV20-1	NA	TRBJ2-1	TGCAGTGCTAGTGGAGCTGCTAGCTCCTACAATGAGCAGTTCTTC	CSASGAASSYNEQFF
NA	TRBV3-1/TRBV3-2	NA	TRBJ1-2	TGTGCCAGCAGCGAGAGCCTGGGGCGTGAATATGGCTACACCTTC	CASSESLGREYGYTF
TRBD2	TRBV7-2	NA	TRBJ2-1	TGTGCCAGCAGCTTAGTTGGGACTAGCCCTTACAATGAGCAGTTCTTC	CASSLVGTSPYNEQFF
NA	TRBV7-9	few	TRBJ2-2	TGTGCCAGCAGCATGAGGGGGGGTCCCAACACCGGGGAGCTGTTTTTT	CASSMRGGPNTGELFF
NA	TRBV7-9	NA	TRBJ1-2	TGTGCCAGCAGCCAGGACAGAGAAAACTATGGCTACACCTTC	CASSQDRENYGYTF
NA	TRBV24-1	NA	TRBJ2-3	TGTGCCACCAGTGTTCGGAGCACAGATACGCAGTATTTT	CATSVRSTDTQYF
NA	TRBV2	NA	TRBJ2-4	TGTGCCAGCAGTGAAGCGCCTCAGGGGAAGGGCGTCTTC	CASSEAPQGKGVF
NA	TRBV19	NA	TRBJ2-3	TGTGCCAGTAGTGGGTCGCGGGACGAGAGCACAGATACGCAGTATTTT	CASSGSRDESTDTQYF
TRBD1	TRBV10-3	few	TRBJ2-1	TGTGCCATCAGTGTGGGACGGGACAGCTCCTACAATGAGCAGTTCTTC	CAISVGRDSSYNEQFF
NA	TRBV5-1	NA	TRBJ1-2	TGCGCCAGCAGCAGAGACGAGACAATAACCGGCTACACCTTC	CASSRDETITGYTF
TRBD2	TRBV5-4	NA	TRBJ2-3	TGTGCCAGCAGCTTGGCCCCGGTAGCGGGAGCTGGAGATACGCAGTATTTT	CASSLAPVAGAGDTQYF
TRBD2	TRBV5-4	NA	TRBJ2-7	TGTGCCAGCAGCTCCCCGGGACTAGTCTTCTCCGAGCAGTACTTC	CASSSPGLVFSEQYF
NA	TRBV7-2	once	TRBJ1-1	TGTGCCAGCAGCTTAGATGTGGGGGCCGGCACTGAAGCTTTCTTT	CASSLDVGAGTEAFF
NA	TRBV4-1	NA	TRBJ2-7	TGCGCCAGCAGGGGGCAGGGCTACTACGAGCAGTACTTC	CASRGQGYYEQYF
TRBD2	TRBV6-6	NA	TRBJ2-5	TGTGCCAGCAGCCGAGCGGGTAGCGGGTACCAAGAGACCCAGTACTTC	CASSRAGSGYQETQYF
NA	TRBV7-6	NA	TRBJ1-2	TGTGCCAGCAGCTATACCCAAGAGGGTAGGGGCTACACCTTC	CASSYTQEGRGYTF
NA	TRBV5-1	NA	TRBJ1-4	TGCGCCAGCGCACTTTTTTATGGAGGTGAAAAACTGTTTTTT	CASALFYGGEKLFF
TRBD1	TRBV7-2	NA	TRBJ1-5	TGTGCCAGCAGCCCCCAAGGGACAGGGGGGATTCAGCCCCAGCATTTT	CASSPQGTGGIQPQHF
NA	TRBV2	once	TRBJ2-5	TGTGCCAGCAGGGGGGACAATCTAGAGACCCAGTACTTC	CASRGDNLETQYF
NA	TRBV24-1	NA	TRBJ2-3	TGTGCCACCAGTGAATTTGCGGGATTTAGCACAGATACGCAGTATTTT	CATSEFAGFSTDTQYF
TRBD1	TRBV24-1	once	TRBJ2-3	TGTGCCACCAGTGATTTTGTGGTAGGGACAGGGGTTACAGATACGCAGTATTTT	CATSDFVVGTGVTDTQYF
NA	TRBV19	NA	TRBJ1-5	TGTGCCAGTAGTCAACGGAGCAATCAGCCCCAGCATTTT	CASSQRSNQPQHF
NA	TRBV7-9	NA	TRBJ1-6	TGTGCCAGCAGACCCGACGGACAGAATAATTCACCCCTCCACTTT	CASRPDGQNNSPLHF
NA	TRBV5-1	NA	TRBJ2-7	TGCGCCAGCAGCTTGGGGGGCTCCACCTACGAGCAGTACTTC	CASSLGGSTYEQYF
TRBD1	TRBV5-1	NA	TRBJ1-6	TGCGCCAGCAGCTCCGGGACAGGGAATTCACCCCTCCACTTT	CASSSGTGNSPLHF
NA	TRBV3-1/TRBV3-2	NA	TRBJ2-7	TGTGCCAGCAGCCAAGAGACAGGACCTCTAGTCAAACTGTACTTC	CASSQETGPLVKLYF
TRBD1	TRBV6-2/TRBV6-3	NA	TRBJ2-2	TGTGCCAGCGGTTATGGGACAGGGGACACCGGGGAGCTGTTTTTT	CASGYGTGDTGELFF
TRBD1	TRBV25-1	few	TRBJ1-1	TGTGCCAGCAGGGACCGCCGGGACAGGGGGCCAGTAGCTTTCTTT	CASRDRRDRGPVAFF
NA	TRBV5-1	NA	TRBJ2-7	TGCGCCAGCAGCTCGTCTGACGGAGCGTTCTCCTACGAGCAGTACTTC	CASSSSDGAFSYEQYF
TRBD1	TRBV10-1	NA	TRBJ1-1	TGCGCCAGCAGTCGCGACAGGGGGTTAACTGAAGCTTTCTTT	CASSRDRGLTEAFF
TRBD1	TRBV7-9	NA	TRBJ2-5	TGTGCCAGCAGCGCGACAGGGGTGTACGAGACCCAGTACTTC	CASSATGVYETQYF